The 20 T cell receptor beta chains below were found in one sample sequenced in a study of PD-1 blockade in classical Hodgkin lymphoma. Clones were read by immunoSEQ multiplex PCR, and TCRdb kept only the in-frame ones, dropping some. The sample consists of around 91,000 clones, around 90% of them appearing once. No patient escaped relapse after autologous stem cell transplantation, and brentuximab vedotin exposure varied. The sequenced sample was peripheral blood mononuclear cells (PBMCs), obtained at baseline. These receptors came from a human donor with classical Hodgkin lymphoma.

The chain uses TRBV9 and TRBJ2-3, with TRBD2 matching 8 bases. The CDR3 covers 19 residues. The germline CDR1 and CDR2 sequences are SGDLS and YYNGEE. The J segment lost 6 bases and the V segment lost 0 bases, leaving 18 bases of the junction unmatched. The CDR3 loop is CASSVALSAGTRHEDTQYF. The DNA of the CDR3 is TGTGCCAGCAGCGTAGCTCTGAGCGCCGGGACTAGACACGAGGATACGCAGTATTTT.

The V call is TRBV7-2, the J call TRBJ2-5, with TRBD2 identical over 11 bases. J was trimmed by 4 bases and V by 4 bases; bases with no gene match: 17. This CDR3 spans 19 amino acids. The germline gives CDR1 SGHTA, CDR2 FQGNSA. Here the CDR3 DNA reads TGTGCCAGCAGCTCGACCGGCGGTACTAGCGGGAGTATAAGAGAGACCCAGTACTTC. Amino acids: CASSSTGGTSGSIRETQYF. The variable domain in full, completed from reference TRBV7-2 and TRBJ2-5, reads GAGVSQSPSNKVTEKGKDVELRCDPISGHTALYWYRQSLGQGLEFLIYFQGNSAPDKSGLPSDRFSAERTGGSVSTLTIQRTQQEDSAVYLCASSSTGGTSGSIRETQYFGPGTRLLVL.

This clone occurred once. The CDR3 is CARSLVFTVVPNEQYF. The CDR3 region has the DNA TGTGCCAGAAGCTTGGTATTCACGGTGGTTCCTAACGAGCAGTACTTC. The chain couples TRBV5-3 to TRBJ2-7; D is ambiguous. TRBV5-3 qualifies as an ORF whose function is uncertain. The V gene lost 0 bases and the J gene lost 5 bases, with 18 bases spanning the gap. CDR3 length: 16 amino acids.

The rearrangement links TRBV6-1 to TRBJ1-1, with a possible D match to TRBD1 (5 bases). Germline V gene lookup returns CDR1 MNHNS and CDR2 SASEGT. The CDR3 length is 13 residues. Trimming took off 8 bases at V and 3 bases at J, with 13 bases between the two ends. CDR3 sequence: CASPLRGDTEAFF. CDR3 bases: TGTGCCAGCCCCTTACGGGGGGACACTGAAGCTTTCTTT.

V is TRBV5-8 and J is TRBJ2-7; D not certain. V was shortened by 1 base and J by 5 bases, with 7 bases between the two germline ends. Germline V lookup: CDR1 SGHTS, CDR2 YDEGEE. CDR3 length equals 12 residues. Here the CDR3 reads CASSLSRHEQYF. The CDR3, as DNA: TGTGCCAGCAGCTTGAGCCGCCACGAGCAGTACTTC. Supplemented by reference TRBV5-8 and TRBJ2-7, the full variable domain reads EAGVTQSPTHLIKTRGQQATLRCSPISGHTSVYWYQQALGLGLQFLLWYDEGEERNRGNFPPRFSGRQFPNYSSELNVNALELEDSALYLCASSLSRHEQYFGPGTRLTVT.

The V gene is TRBV30, the J gene TRBJ2-5; D gene ambiguous. CDR1 and CDR2 from the germline V gene are GTSNPN and SVGIG (reference sequence). The ends were cut back, 0 bases at V and 5 bases at J, with 13 bases in the middle. This CDR3 has 14 amino acids. For the CDR3, the DNA is TGTGCCTGGAGTGTACTGGGTGGTTGGGAGACCCAGTACTTC. Protein: CAWSVLGGWETQYF.

This chain connects TRBV7-2 to TRBJ1-1, with D possibly matching TRBD1 (6 bases). V lost 5 bases and J lost 1, with 11 bases in between. Germline lookup yields CDR1 SGHTA and CDR2 FQGNSA. The CDR3 is made up of 14 amino acids. This chain's CDR3 is CASSGDRRNTEAFF. The CDR3 DNA follows: TGTGCCAGCAGCGGAGACAGGAGGAACACTGAAGCTTTCTTT.

The J gene is TRBJ2-5, the V gene TRBV18, with 10 positions matching TRBD1. CDR1 is KGHSH, CDR2 LQKENI, per germline. V was clipped by 3 bases and J by 2 bases; unmatched bases: 3. The CDR3 extends over 15 amino acids. The DNA for the CDR3 is TGTGCCAGCTCACCGGGACAGGGGAATCAAGAGACCCAGTACTTC. Protein product: CASSPGQGNQETQYF.

The chain links TRBV4-1 to TRBJ1-5; 8 bases agree with TRBD1. V shed 3 bases and J 5 bases; nucleotides not matched to a gene: 6. CDR1 is MGHRA and CDR2 is YSYEKL in the germline V gene. The CDR3 has 15 residues. CDR3 loop: CASSQIGTGDQPQHF. CDR3 nucleotides: TGCGCCAGCAGCCAGATCGGGACAGGCGATCAGCCCCAGCATTTT.

The chain uses TRBV27 and TRBJ1-2; maybe TRBD1 (5 bases). V lost 0 bases, J lost 4 bases, and 12 bases lay in between. The CDR3 spans 15 residues. The germline CDR1 and CDR2 sequences are MNHEY and SMNVEV (reference sequence). This CDR3 is CASSLSPAGTYGYTF. The DNA of the CDR3 is TGTGCCAGCAGTTTATCTCCCGCAGGGACCTATGGCTACACCTTC.

In DNA, the CDR3 is TGTGCCAGCAGTGCCGGGTTGGCCTATGGCTACACCTTC. Its translation: CASSAGLAYGYTF. V usage is TRBV25-1 and J usage is TRBJ1-2; D remains unclear. CDR1 is MGHDK and CDR2 is SYGVNS in the germline V gene. V dropped 4 bases and J dropped 4 bases, with 10 bases sitting between them. The CDR3 contains 13 residues.

V is TRBV2 and J is TRBJ1-1, with D maybe TRBD1 (5 bases). The V gene's germline CDR1 is SNHLY and CDR2 FYNNEI. CDR3 length equals 12 residues. The germline V and J ends were trimmed by 5 bases and 10 bases, with 14 bases remaining between them. CDR3 in DNA: TGTGCCAGCAGTTGGGACGAGGGGACAGCTTTCTTT. It yields the protein CASSWDEGTAFF.

The rearrangement links TRBV5-1 to TRBJ1-6, with TRBD1 identical over 7 bases. Trimming at V came to 4 bases and at J to 4 bases, leaving 5 bases not matched to a gene. The CDR3 contains 15 residues. Germline V gene lookup returns CDR1 SGHRS and CDR2 YFSETQ. The CDR3: CASSRTGQYNSPLHF. The CDR3, as DNA: TGCGCCAGCAGCCGGACGGGACAGTATAATTCACCCCTCCACTTT. Full variable domain (outside the CDR3, taken from reference TRBV5-1 and TRBJ1-6): KAGVTQTPRYLIKTRGQQVTLSCSPISGHRSVSWYQQTPGQGLQFLFEYFSETQRNKGNFPGRFSGRQFSNSRSEMNVSTLELGDSALYLCASSRTGQYNSPLHFGNGTRLTVT.

The chain uses TRBV30 and TRBJ2-3, with TRBD2 as a possible D gene (6 bases). Germline V CDR1 and CDR2: GTSNPN, SVGIG (reference sequence). The CDR3 covers 13 residues. Trimming left V 0 bases short and J 7 bases short, with 11 bases between. CDR3 DNA: TGTGCCTGGAGTGTAACTAGCCGCCATACGCAGTATTTT. It encodes CAWSVTSRHTQYF.

The chain employs TRBV5-4 and TRBJ1-4; 10 bases fit TRBD1. With 3 bases clipped from V and 5 bases from J, the junction kept 4 bases outside the gene matches. The CDR3 extends over 15 amino acids. In germline, CDR1 is SGHNT, CDR2 YYREEE (reference sequence). This CDR3 is CASSSPGQGNEKLFF. For the CDR3, the DNA is TGTGCCAGCAGCTCCCCGGGACAGGGGAATGAAAAACTGTTTTTT.

This chain uses TRBV9 with TRBJ2-3; no clear D gene. CDR3 length: 19 residues. Germline CDR1 and CDR2: SGDLS and YYNGEE. V dropped 4 bases and J dropped 0 bases, with 24 bases sitting between them. The CDR3 DNA sequence: TGTGCCAGCAGCTCTAGACAAGAGCTAGGATGGCCCAGCACAGATACGCAGTATTTT. Translated: CASSSRQELGWPSTDTQYF. The complete variable domain, with remaining parts taken from reference TRBV9 and TRBJ2-3, reads DSGVTQTPKHLITATGQRVTLRCSPRSGDLSVYWYQQSLDQGLQFLIQYYNGEERAKGNILERFSAQQFPDLHSELNLSSLELGDSALYFCASSSRQELGWPSTDTQYFGPGTRLTVL.

The J gene is TRBJ2-7, the V gene TRBV6-5, with D perhaps assigned TRBD1 or TRBD2 (5 bases each). Germline V CDR1 and CDR2: MNHEY, SVGAGI. The ends were cut back, 0 bases at V and 3 bases at J, with 15 bases in the middle. The CDR3 is 16 residues long. The CDR3 bases are TGTGCCAGCAGTTACTCGATTTCAGGGACGGACTACGAGCAGTACTTC. Translation: CASSYSISGTDYEQYF.

V is TRBV7-6 and J is TRBJ2-7; 12 bases match TRBD2. The CDR3 contains 16 residues. V was pared by 5 bases and J by 5 bases, with 10 bases of the junction left unmatched. Germline lookup yields CDR1 SGHVS and CDR2 FNYEAQ. The CDR3 nucleotides read TGTGCCAGCAGCCAAGGACCTAGCGGGAGGGTCCACGAGCAGTACTTC. Its protein is CASSQGPSGRVHEQYF.

This clone was seen just once. The J gene is TRBJ2-7, the V gene TRBV5-1; 10 nucleotides agree with TRBD2. In germline, CDR1 is SGHRS, CDR2 YFSETQ. V was clipped by 1 base and J by 9 bases; unmatched bases: 7. CDR3 length: 14 residues. This CDR3 reads CASSLFGTSDGQYF. The CDR3 nucleotides read TGCGCCAGCAGCTTGTTTGGGACTAGCGACGGGCAGTACTTC.

The chain uses TRBV27 and TRBJ1-2, with a weak D call TRBD1 (5 bases). The germline CDR1 and CDR2 sequences are MNHEY and SMNVEV (reference sequence). Trimming removed 6 bases at V and 7 bases at J, with 15 bases between. This CDR3 contains 13 residues. DNA for the CDR3: TGTGCCAGCAGCCGGGACCGTTGGGGTGGCTACACCTTC. Translated, it gives CASSRDRWGGYTF.